The 15 T cell receptor beta chains below were found in one sample sequenced in a study of vaccination effects on CD4 cells after COVID-19. The assay was immunoSEQ multiplex PCR, and TCRdb's table has in-frame clones only and misses some. The sample holds tens of thousands of clones, 76% seen once. Antigen-specific CD4+ T cells were expanded (with viral peptide pools) by the ViraFEST assay ahead of sequencing. Isolation of CD4+ T cells took place after less than 12 days of culture. All study participants received two doses of BNT162b2 or mRNA-1273 vaccine. Antigens of these TCRs are unknown. Sequencing used CD4+ T cells from PBMCs cultured with HCoV-OC43 spike peptides, obtained after COVID-19 vaccination. Noted subset: HCoV-OC43 spike overlapping peptide pool stimulation. Receptor source: a human donor who received a COVID-19 vaccine.

This clone has a handful of counts. The genes are TRBV6-6 and TRBJ2-2, with 10 bases that match TRBD1. Germline assignment: CDR1 MNHNY and CDR2 SVGAGI (reference sequence). V lost 2 bases to trimming and J lost 6 bases; unmatched junction nucleotides: 6. There are 16 residues in the CDR3. The CDR3, as DNA: TGTGCCAGCAGTTACGGACAGGGACAGGGGCCCGGGGAGCTGTTTTTT. Residues: CASSYGQGQGPGELFF.

The chain combines TRBV7-2 with TRBJ1-3, with no clear D. The CDR3 contains 13 residues. The germline V and J ends were trimmed by 3 bases and 0 bases, with 3 bases remaining between them. Germline lookup yields CDR1 SGHTA and CDR2 FQGNSA. The CDR3 bases are TGTGCCAGCAGCTTGTACTCTGGAAACACCATATATTTT. It translates to CASSLYSGNTIYF.

The V gene is TRBV20-1, the J gene TRBJ2-5; D is perhaps TRBD2 (6 bases). Trimming removed 3 bases from V and 5 bases from J, with 13 bases in between. The CDR3 has 13 residues. Germline CDR1 and CDR2: DFQATT and SNEGSKA (reference sequence). CDR3 DNA: TGCAGTGCTAGTACCGGGGGATGGGAGACCCAGTACTTC. Amino acid sequence: CSASTGGWETQYF.

The chain is built from TRBV30 and TRBJ1-2; 7 positions agree with TRBD1. The CDR3 spans 15 residues. The V segment lost 4 bases and the J segment 3 bases; nucleotides outside the gene matches: 11. The germline V gene has CDR1 GTSNPN and CDR2 SVGIG (reference sequence). CDR3 in DNA: TGTGCCTGGAAGAGACAGGGCTCCGGAGACTATGGCTACACCTTC. Its translation is CAWKRQGSGDYGYTF. The full variable domain, rest sourced from reference TRBV30 and TRBJ1-2, is SQTIHQWPATLVQPVGSPLSLECTVEGTSNPNLYWYRQAAGRGLQLLFYSVGIGQISSEVPQNLSASRPQDRQFILSSKKLLLSDSGFYLCAWKRQGSGDYGYTFGSGTRLTVV.

This chain joins TRBV28 and TRBJ2-1; D uncertain. V shed 8 bases and J shed 8 bases, with 13 bases lying between them. The CDR3 contains 12 residues. Germline values: CDR1 MDHEN, CDR2 SYDVKM. The CDR3 is CASLSRGDEQFF. The CDR3 DNA reads TGTGCCAGCCTCTCACGCGGCGATGAGCAGTTCTTC.

This sequence joins TRBV9 and TRBJ2-5; D is perhaps TRBD1 (6 bases). Germline V gene sequence: CDR1 SGDLS, CDR2 YYNGEE. Deletions cut 4 bases from V and 2 bases from J, with 9 bases between. The CDR3 totals 13 residues. The CDR3 is CASSYRAQETQYF. The CDR3 coding sequence is TGTGCCAGCAGCTACAGGGCTCAAGAGACCCAGTACTTC.

This CDR3 reads CATRETGNSPLHF. As DNA, the CDR3 is TGTGCCACCAGAGAGACCGGTAATTCACCCCTCCACTTT. V and J are TRBV24-1 and TRBJ1-6; no clear D. The CDR3 consists of 13 residues. Trimming shortened V by 7 bases and J by 6 bases, and 9 bases separated the two germline ends. Germline lookup yields CDR1 KGHDR and CDR2 SFDVKD.

CDR3 DNA sequence: TGTGCCAGCAGCTCTCTCCCGTTGGGGACAGGGGGCAACTACTATGGCTACACCTTC. Protein product: CASSSLPLGTGGNYYGYTF. The chain has TRBV7-2 and TRBJ1-2; TRBD1 matches 12 bases. Germline-derived CDR1 and CDR2 are SGHTA and FQGNSA. This CDR3 contains 19 residues. The V segment lost 4 bases and the J segment 3 bases; nucleotides outside the gene matches: 15. The whole variable domain, filled in from reference TRBV7-2 and TRBJ1-2, reads GAGVSQSPSNKVTEKGKDVELRCDPISGHTALYWYRQSLGQGLEFLIYFQGNSAPDKSGLPSDRFSAERTGGSVSTLTIQRTQQEDSAVYLCASSSLPLGTGGNYYGYTFGSGTRLTVV.

V gene TRBV4-1 combines with J gene TRBJ2-7, with a possible D match to TRBD1 (5 bases). Germline loops: CDR1 MGHRA, CDR2 YSYEKL. With 0 bases removed from V and 6 bases from J, the gap between germline ends came to 12 bases. The CDR3 length is 14 residues. Written as DNA, the CDR3 is TGCGCCAGCAGCCAAGACCGGACATCTCGCGAGCAGTACGTC. Its protein is CASSQDRTSREQYV.

This clone was counted a few times. The V and J genes are TRBV29-1 and TRBJ2-2; D may be TRBD1 (5 bases). CDR1 and CDR2 (germline): SQVTM, ANQGSEA. The CDR3 runs 12 residues. V was clipped by 8 bases and J by 1 base, with 8 bases between them. The CDR3 here is CSLQGNTGELFF. The CDR3 DNA reads TGCAGCCTCCAGGGGAACACCGGGGAGCTGTTTTTT.

The chain carries TRBV6-2 or TRBV6-3 and TRBJ1-5, with D unclear. Trimming stripped 2 bases from V and 2 bases from J, with 13 bases between. The CDR3 covers 16 residues. Germline loops: CDR1 MNHEY, CDR2 SVGEGT. The CDR3 nucleotides are TGTGCCAGCAGTTACCCCCCGCCCAGAGGCAATCAGCCCCAGCATTTT. This codes for CASSYPPPRGNQPQHF.

The chain joins TRBV3-1 (or the pseudogene TRBV3-2) to TRBJ1-1; the D is unclear. Germline V gene lookup returns CDR1 LGHDT and CDR2 YNNKEL (reference sequence). CDR3 length equals 14 residues. V shed 5 bases and J shed 6 bases, with 16 bases lying between them. This chain's CDR3 is CASSVAALEAEAFF. CDR3 nucleotides: TGTGCCAGCAGCGTGGCGGCTCTGGAGGCTGAAGCTTTCTTT.

The chain combines TRBV29-1 with TRBJ1-3; D gene ambiguous. The germline V gene encodes CDR1 SQVTM and CDR2 ANQGSEA. With 0 bases removed from V and 2 bases from J, the gap between germline ends came to 8 bases. This CDR3 comprises 14 residues. CDR3 sequence: CSVEEWGTGNTIYF. The CDR3 coding sequence is TGCAGCGTTGAAGAGTGGGGAACTGGAAACACCATATATTTT.

This clone was picked up one time. This sequence joins TRBV12-3 or TRBV12-4 and TRBJ1-2, with TRBD1 as a possible D gene (5 bases). The CDR3 has 12 residues. The V end lost 6 bases, the J end lost 8 bases, and 13 bases lay between the germline ends. CDR3 sequence reads: CASSWARGGYTF. The CDR3 DNA follows: TGTGCCAGCAGCTGGGCTCGGGGGGGCTACACCTTC.

The chain combines TRBV6-6 with TRBJ1-5, with D unclear. The V gene lost 8 bases and the J gene lost 2 bases, with 13 bases spanning the gap. This CDR3 is built from 14 residues. Looked up from germline, CDR1 is MNHNY and CDR2 is SVGAGI (reference sequence). The CDR3 nucleotides read TGTGCCAGCCGCCCCAGGAGGGGCAATCAGCCCCAGCATTTT. It translates to CASRPRRGNQPQHF.